Following are 20 T cell receptor beta chains from one sample sequenced in a study of regulatory T cells in long-lasting Graves disease. Construction of the TCR beta libraries employed iRepertoire HTBI primers in conjunction with Arm-PCR of CDR3 regions. TCRdb recomputed calls from the multiplex PCR reads with MiXCR, one row per CDR3 protein. The table records 500,000 to 700,000 distinct CDR3 sequences, about 16% of them present only once. Time point specified: newly diagnosed GD, antithyroid drugs for less than 3 months. Following extraction of RNA from PBMCs, that RNA was used to make the TCR library. These same records also appear under a second study, on T cells in Graves' hyperthyroidism and ophthalmopathy.

Here the sequenced sample was peripheral blood mononuclear cells (PBMCs), taken at new diagnosis, from a patient treated with antithyroid drugs. The source of these receptors is a woman between 25 and 40 years old with Graves disease.

This clonotype was seen just once. A read error is possible here, since a much larger clone lies one base away. CDR3: CASSEDRGNRPQHF. For the CDR3, the DNA is TGTGCCAGCAGTGAGGACAGGGGGAATCGGCCCCAGCATTTT. The J gene is TRBJ1-5, the V gene TRBV2; the match to TRBD1 covers 10 bases. Germline values: CDR1 SNHLY, CDR2 FYNNEI. The CDR3 contains 14 residues.

This clonotype came up many times. The V and J genes are TRBV28 and TRBJ1-2; D is possibly TRBD1 (5 bases). The CDR3 runs to 15 residues. The germline gives CDR1 MDHEN, CDR2 SYDVKM. V dropped 4 bases and J dropped 2 bases, with 14 bases sitting between them. The CDR3 region is CASSSPGSENYGYTF. In DNA, the CDR3 is TGTGCCAGCAGTTCCCCAGGGTCTGAAAACTATGGCTACACCTTC.

The sample holds a few counts of this clonotype. The rearrangement links TRBV7-9 to TRBJ2-5, with D perhaps matching TRBD1 (5 bases). The CDR3 totals 15 residues. Germline V gene sequence: CDR1 SEHNR, CDR2 FQNEAQ (reference sequence). Deletions cut 2 bases from V and 4 bases from J, with 14 bases between. CDR3: CASSLTQRGSETQYF. CDR3 sequence (DNA): TGTGCCAGCAGCTTAACACAAAGGGGTTCAGAGACCCAGTACTTC.

This clonotype was counted a few times. This chain links TRBV6-5 with TRBJ2-7; D gene unclear. The CDR3 has 12 amino acids. Trimming took off 2 bases at V and 3 bases at J, with 5 bases between the two ends. Germline assignment: CDR1 MNHEY and CDR2 SVGAGI. The CDR3 loop is CASSYPGYEQYF. DNA of the CDR3: TGTGCCAGCAGTTACCCAGGCTACGAGCAGTACTTC.

There are many counts of this clonotype. The chain carries TRBV12-3 or TRBV12-4 and TRBJ1-2; 11 nucleotides agree with TRBD1. CDR3 length: 13 residues. After removal of 8 bases from V and 3 bases from J, the junction contained 2 bases not matched to a gene. Here the CDR3 DNA reads TGTGCCAGCGGGACAGGGGGGCACTATGGCTACACCTTC. Residues: CASGTGGHYGYTF.

This clonotype was seen at least ten times. The V call is TRBV5-1, the J call TRBJ1-4, with 9 nucleotides matching TRBD1. Germline V CDR1 and CDR2: SGHRS, YFSETQ. Losses at the gene ends were 6 bases for V and 8 bases for J; bases not matched to a gene: 8. The CDR3 consists of 14 residues. The CDR3 sequence is CASKSWDRAEKLFF. CDR3 in DNA: TGCGCCAGCAAAAGTTGGGACAGGGCCGAAAAACTGTTTTTT.

This clonotype was seen a few times. V gene TRBV12-3 or TRBV12-4 combines with J gene TRBJ2-5, with a weak D call TRBD2 (5 bases). The germline V and J ends were trimmed by 6 bases and 4 bases, with 12 bases remaining between them. The CDR3 has 13 residues. The CDR3 protein is CASSREGGETQYF. Written as DNA, the CDR3 is TGTGCCAGCAGCCGGGAAGGAGGAGAGACCCAGTACTTC.

This clonotype has a count of ten or more. The rearrangement uses TRBV6-4 and TRBJ1-1; no clear D gene. Germline V gene data show CDR1 as MRHNA and CDR2 as SNTAGT. Trimming stripped 5 bases from V and 4 bases from J, with 14 bases between. This CDR3 is 14 amino acids long. The CDR3 sequence: CASSYGVGSTEAFF. In DNA, the CDR3 is TGTGCCAGCAGTTACGGGGTCGGTAGCACTGAAGCTTTCTTT.

This clonotype has just a few counts. CDR3 sequence reads: CASSPMSGTANEKLFF. The CDR3 DNA follows: TGTGCCAGCTCACCAATGTCGGGTACAGCGAATGAAAAACTGTTTTTT. The chain uses TRBV18 and TRBJ1-4, with D uncertain. V shed 2 bases and J shed 5 bases, with 15 bases lying between them. CDR3 length: 16 residues. From germline, CDR1 is KGHSH and CDR2 LQKENI. Using reference TRBV18 and TRBJ1-4 for the parts outside the CDR3, the full variable domain is NAGVMQNPRHLVRRRGQEARLRCSPMKGHSHVYWYRQLPEEGLKFMVYLQKENIIDESGMPKERFSAEFPKEGPSILRIQQVVRGDSAAYFCASSPMSGTANEKLFFGSGTQLSVL.

This clonotype was seen a handful of times. V usage is TRBV5-1 and J usage is TRBJ2-5; the D is unclear. CDR1 SGHRS and CDR2 YFSETQ come from the germline V gene. V dropped 1 base and J dropped 3 bases, with 10 bases sitting between them. The CDR3 runs to 14 residues. CDR3 bases: TGCGCCAGCAGCTTGCTGCCGACAAAAGAGACCCAGTACTTC. It yields the protein CASSLLPTKETQYF.

The chain carries TRBV12-3 or TRBV12-4 and TRBJ2-1; TRBD1 is a possible D gene (6 bases). V lost 6 bases and J lost 5, with 17 bases in between. CDR3 length: 15 amino acids. The CDR3 sequence: CASSSGRQAHNEQFF. The CDR3 DNA reads as TGTGCCAGCAGCTCGGGTCGACAGGCGCACAATGAGCAGTTCTTC.

The CDR3 DNA follows: TGCAGGGCCGTCGGGACAGGGCTCTACGAGCAGTACTTC. It codes for CRAVGTGLYEQYF. The V gene is TRBV20-1, the J gene TRBJ2-7; TRBD1 matches at 9 bases. This CDR3 spans 13 amino acids. CDR1 is DFQATT and CDR2 is SNEGSKA in the germline V gene (reference sequence).

This clonotype was recorded a few times. The CDR3, as DNA: TGCAGTGCTAGAACACCAAATACGGGAGGCTACACCTTC. Its translation: CSARTPNTGGYTF. The chain couples TRBV20-1 to TRBJ1-2; the D is unclear. This CDR3 has 13 residues. V lost 2 bases and J lost 8, with 15 bases in between. The germline V gene encodes CDR1 DFQATT and CDR2 SNEGSKA (reference sequence).

This clonotype was recorded many times. The germline gene is not matched at one end of the junction; a read error may be the cause. The chain couples TRBV6-1 to TRBJ2-7; no firm D call. Germline V gene data show CDR1 as MNHNS and CDR2 as SASEGT. The CDR3 is 11 amino acids. CDR3 amino acids: CASREGYEQYF. The CDR3 nucleotides are TGTGCCAGCAGGGAAGGGTACGAGCAGTACTTC.

This clonotype appeared a few times. This sequence joins TRBV6-2 or TRBV6-3 and TRBJ2-4, with D possibly being TRBD1 or TRBD2 (6 bases each). CDR3 length: 15 amino acids. Germline loops: CDR1 MNHEY, CDR2 SVGEGT. V was pared by 5 bases and J by 4 bases, with 15 bases between. CDR3 sequence: CASSELGGGKNIQYF. The CDR3 nucleotides read TGTGCCAGCAGTGAACTAGGAGGGGGTAAAAACATTCAGTACTTC.

In this sample, this clonotype turned up many times. The chain couples TRBV12-3 or TRBV12-4 to TRBJ1-1, with TRBD1 identical over 8 bases. The CDR3 extends over 16 amino acids. Germline trimming cut 5 bases from V and 4 bases from J; bases unmatched to any gene: 12. The CDR3 reads CASSPGGRGVSTEAFF. CDR3 nucleotide sequence: TGTGCCAGCAGTCCAGGGGGCCGCGGAGTGAGCACTGAAGCTTTCTTT.

The chain is built from TRBV5-1 and TRBJ2-1; no clear D. The germline V gene has CDR1 SGHRS and CDR2 YFSETQ. The length of the CDR3 is 14 residues. Trimming cost V 0 bases and J 9 bases, with 13 bases left between them. The CDR3 loop is CASSLDWDLGEQFF. As DNA, the CDR3 is TGCGCCAGCAGCTTGGATTGGGATCTGGGTGAGCAGTTCTTC.

This clonotype was seen once. The V gene is TRBV19, the J gene TRBJ2-6; no definite D call. Looked up from germline, CDR1 is LNHDA and CDR2 is SQIVND (reference sequence). CDR3 size: 17 residues. V lost 4 bases to trimming and J lost 0 bases, with 13 bases between them. CDR3 bases: TGTGCCAGTAGTAAGACACCCATCAGCTCTGGGGCCAACGTCCTGACTTTC. It translates to CASSKTPISSGANVLTF.

This clonotype was seen repeatedly, ten times or more. This chain connects TRBV27 to TRBJ2-1, with D perhaps TRBD2 (5 bases). The CDR3 length is 13 residues. Germline lookup yields CDR1 MNHEY and CDR2 SMNVEV (reference sequence). V lost 2 bases and J lost 7, with 9 bases in between. CDR3 DNA: TGTGCCAGCAGTTTAGGTTCGGGGAATGAGCAGTTCTTC. This encodes CASSLGSGNEQFF.

This clonotype has a count of ten or more. The chain couples TRBV28 to TRBJ2-5; D gene ambiguous. Trimming took off 5 bases at V and 4 bases at J, with 11 bases between the two ends. CDR3 size: 13 residues. Germline V gene lookup returns CDR1 MDHEN and CDR2 SYDVKM. CDR3 DNA sequence: TGTGCCAGCAGTCCCCTCCTCCGAGAGACCCAGTACTTC. Its protein is CASSPLLRETQYF.